This TCR beta chain was captured by sequencing in a study of blood T cell repertoires in COVID-19. Study-wide background: Donors in the United States, Italy and Spain gave samples during acute or convalescent COVID-19.

The table came from immunoSEQ multiplex PCR; TCRdb's copy has only in-frame clones and leaves some out. The top ten hold roughly 7.3% of the sample, which has about 34,000 clones, 70% to 85% seen once. This CDR3 is 11 amino acids long. The V end lost 8 bases, the J end lost 2 bases, and 5 bases lay between the germline ends. Germline CDR1 is LNHDA and CDR2 is SQIVND (reference sequence). The chain uses TRBV19 and TRBJ2-3; no reliable D call. Sequenced sample: peripheral blood. This clonotype was obtained from a woman aged 55-69 years with acute or convalescent COVID-19. CDR3 protein: CASSNTDTQYF. The CDR3 DNA reads TGTGCCAGTTCAAACACAGATACGCAGTATTTT.